Listed below are T cell receptor beta chains from one sample, sequenced in a study of OX40 agonist ivuxolimab in advanced cancers. Sequencing used immunoSEQ multiplex PCR; TCRdb keeps in-frame clones, though not all of them. The sample contains 100,000 to 110,000 clones, more than 85% of which appear only once. The sequences come from CD4+ or CD8+ T cells sorted from blood, collected in a trial of the OX40 agonist ivuxolimab. The origin of the receptors is an adult with an advanced solid tumor such as melanoma, head and neck, liver or kidney cancer. Each CDR3 is given with its conserved first and last residue. The order of the fields is D gene, V gene, clone size, J gene, CDR3 protein, CDR3 DNA. D genes are given only for firm matches. A clone size is listed for some rows: how often the clone was seen (once, few, many), or a class if it is expanded.

d_call: .
v_call: TRBV6-5
clone_size: .
j_call: TRBJ2-7
cdr3_aa: CASSYVQESEQYF
cdr3_nt: TGTGCCAGCAGTTACGTTCAGGAATCCGAGCAGTACTTC

d_call: .
v_call: TRBV28
clone_size: .
j_call: TRBJ1-1
cdr3_aa: CASGGSGAEAFF
cdr3_nt: TGTGCCAGCGGAGGCTCAGGGGCTGAAGCTTTCTTT

d_call: .
v_call: TRBV7-2
clone_size: .
j_call: TRBJ1-2
cdr3_aa: CASSLVKGTSDGYTF
cdr3_nt: TGTGCCAGCAGCTTAGTTAAAGGGACGAGCGATGGCTACACCTTC

d_call: .
v_call: TRBV5-1
clone_size: .
j_call: TRBJ2-7
cdr3_aa: CASSLGSRAKEYEQYF
cdr3_nt: TGCGCCAGCAGCTTGGGGTCCAGGGCAAAGGAGTACGAGCAGTACTTC

d_call: TRBD1
v_call: TRBV27
clone_size: .
j_call: TRBJ2-1
cdr3_aa: CASLTGGSANEQFF
cdr3_nt: TGTGCCAGCCTAACAGGGGGTTCGGCTAATGAGCAGTTCTTC

d_call: TRBD2
v_call: TRBV29-1
clone_size: .
j_call: TRBJ2-1
cdr3_aa: CSVAGGFLYNEQFF
cdr3_nt: TGCAGCGTAGCGGGAGGATTCCTCTACAATGAGCAGTTCTTC

d_call: TRBD2
v_call: TRBV9
clone_size: few
j_call: TRBJ2-1
cdr3_aa: CASSGPTSGSVNEQFF
cdr3_nt: TGTGCCAGCAGCGGACCGACTAGCGGGAGTGTCAATGAGCAGTTCTTC

d_call: .
v_call: TRBV7-2
clone_size: .
j_call: TRBJ2-5
cdr3_aa: CASSSTGSRTQYF
cdr3_nt: TGTGCCAGCAGCTCGACAGGCTCTAGGACCCAGTACTTC

d_call: TRBD2
v_call: TRBV7-9
clone_size: .
j_call: TRBJ2-5
cdr3_aa: CASSLGSGGGETQYF
cdr3_nt: TGTGCCAGCAGCTTAGGTAGCGGGGGCGGTGAGACCCAGTACTTC

d_call: .
v_call: TRBV7-9
clone_size: .
j_call: TRBJ2-3
cdr3_aa: CASSLGVYVEGVDTQYF
cdr3_nt: TGTGCCAGCAGCTTAGGCGTATACGTGGAGGGGGTAGATACGCAGTATTTT

d_call: .
v_call: TRBV11-3
clone_size: once
j_call: TRBJ2-7
cdr3_aa: CASSQGTGPYEQYF
cdr3_nt: TGTGCCAGCAGCCAAGGGACTGGCCCATACGAGCAGTACTTC

d_call: .
v_call: TRBV10-3
clone_size: .
j_call: TRBJ1-2
cdr3_aa: CAISEGEQNYGYTF
cdr3_nt: TGTGCCATCAGTGAGGGTGAACAGAACTATGGCTACACCTTC

d_call: .
v_call: TRBV7-9
clone_size: .
j_call: TRBJ1-1
cdr3_aa: CASSVYRADTEAFF
cdr3_nt: TGTGCCAGCAGCGTATACAGGGCGGACACTGAAGCTTTCTTT

d_call: TRBD2
v_call: TRBV5-1
clone_size: .
j_call: TRBJ2-2
cdr3_aa: CASSLETSGSKGNTGELFF
cdr3_nt: TGCGCCAGCAGCTTGGAGACTAGCGGGAGTAAGGGGAACACCGGGGAGCTGTTTTTT

d_call: .
v_call: TRBV7-2
clone_size: .
j_call: TRBJ2-3
cdr3_aa: CASSPQVPDTQYF
cdr3_nt: TGTGCCAGCAGCCCCCAAGTTCCAGATACGCAGTATTTT

d_call: .
v_call: TRBV7-2
clone_size: .
j_call: TRBJ2-2
cdr3_aa: CASSFDGGTGELFF
cdr3_nt: TGTGCCAGCAGCTTCGACGGAGGCACCGGGGAGCTGTTTTTT

d_call: TRBD2
v_call: TRBV19
clone_size: once
j_call: TRBJ2-1
cdr3_aa: CASRGSASGGNEQFF
cdr3_nt: TGTGCCAGTAGAGGCTCGGCTAGCGGGGGCAATGAGCAGTTCTTC

d_call: TRBD2
v_call: TRBV27
clone_size: .
j_call: TRBJ2-7
cdr3_aa: CASSEPRGGRPYEQYF
cdr3_nt: TGTGCCAGCAGTGAGCCCCGGGGGGGGCGGCCCTACGAGCAGTACTTC

d_call: .
v_call: TRBV6-6
clone_size: once
j_call: TRBJ1-5
cdr3_aa: CASTMAPDQPQHF
cdr3_nt: TGTGCCAGCACCATGGCGCCAGATCAGCCCCAGCATTTT

d_call: .
v_call: TRBV20-1
clone_size: .
j_call: TRBJ2-5
cdr3_aa: CSARGKETQYF
cdr3_nt: TGCAGTGCTAGGGGCAAAGAGACCCAGTACTTC

d_call: .
v_call: TRBV10-2
clone_size: .
j_call: TRBJ2-2
cdr3_aa: CASTRIGTGELFF
cdr3_nt: TGCGCCAGCACTAGAATAGGGACCGGGGAGCTGTTTTTT

d_call: .
v_call: TRBV5-1
clone_size: .
j_call: TRBJ2-2
cdr3_aa: CASSLEAGVNTGELFF
cdr3_nt: TGCGCCAGCAGCCTTGAGGCAGGGGTTAACACCGGGGAGCTGTTTTTT

d_call: TRBD1
v_call: TRBV19
clone_size: .
j_call: TRBJ2-2
cdr3_aa: CASSMGQTYTGELFF
cdr3_nt: TGTGCCAGTAGTATGGGACAGACCTACACCGGGGAGCTGTTTTTT

d_call: TRBD2
v_call: TRBV7-9
clone_size: .
j_call: TRBJ2-5
cdr3_aa: CASSHGLGAYQETQYF
cdr3_nt: TGTGCCAGCAGCCACGGACTAGGAGCGTACCAAGAGACCCAGTACTTC

d_call: TRBD2
v_call: TRBV7-9
clone_size: .
j_call: TRBJ2-7
cdr3_aa: CASSLGTSGAPYEQYF
cdr3_nt: TGTGCCAGCAGCTTAGGTACTAGCGGGGCCCCCTACGAGCAGTACTTC

d_call: .
v_call: TRBV6-1
clone_size: .
j_call: TRBJ2-1
cdr3_aa: CASSERTFADYNEQFF
cdr3_nt: TGTGCCAGCAGTGAGAGAACGTTCGCCGATTACAATGAGCAGTTCTTC

d_call: .
v_call: TRBV9
clone_size: .
j_call: TRBJ2-7
cdr3_aa: CASSVTGARGGEQYF
cdr3_nt: TGTGCCAGCAGCGTTACCGGGGCTAGGGGCGGGGAGCAGTACTTC

d_call: .
v_call: TRBV7-2
clone_size: .
j_call: TRBJ1-1
cdr3_aa: CASSVQGGYTEAFF
cdr3_nt: TGTGCCAGCAGCGTACAGGGAGGATACACTGAAGCTTTCTTT

d_call: TRBD1
v_call: TRBV11-2
clone_size: .
j_call: TRBJ1-1
cdr3_aa: CASSSHRGTEAFF
cdr3_nt: TGTGCCAGCAGCTCACACAGGGGGACTGAAGCTTTCTTT

d_call: .
v_call: TRBV5-4
clone_size: .
j_call: TRBJ1-1
cdr3_aa: CASSLEDTVTEAFF
cdr3_nt: TGTGCCAGCAGCTTAGAGGACACAGTGACTGAAGCTTTCTTT

d_call: .
v_call: TRBV9
clone_size: .
j_call: TRBJ2-7
cdr3_aa: CASSVVGSSYEQYF
cdr3_nt: TGTGCCAGCAGCGTCGTTGGTTCCTCCTACGAGCAGTACTTC

d_call: TRBD1
v_call: TRBV2
clone_size: .
j_call: TRBJ2-2
cdr3_aa: CASSVDRGNTGELFF
cdr3_nt: TGTGCCAGCAGTGTCGACAGGGGGAACACCGGGGAGCTGTTTTTT

d_call: .
v_call: TRBV21-1
clone_size: .
j_call: TRBJ2-7
cdr3_aa: CASSKGGPASGNEQYF
cdr3_nt: TGTGCCAGCAGCAAAGGCGGGCCCGCGTCGGGTAACGAGCAGTACTTC

d_call: .
v_call: TRBV19
clone_size: .
j_call: TRBJ2-3
cdr3_aa: CASSKRNPSTDTQYF
cdr3_nt: TGTGCCAGTAGTAAGCGGAACCCTTCCACAGATACGCAGTATTTT

d_call: .
v_call: TRBV7-3
clone_size: once
j_call: TRBJ2-1
cdr3_aa: CASSLGIRSSYNEQFF
cdr3_nt: TGTGCCAGCAGCTTAGGGATCAGGAGCTCCTACAATGAGCAGTTCTTC

d_call: TRBD1
v_call: TRBV5-1
clone_size: .
j_call: TRBJ2-7
cdr3_aa: CASSLSTGAYSEQYF
cdr3_nt: TGCGCCAGCAGCTTGTCGACAGGGGCATACAGCGAGCAGTACTTC

d_call: .
v_call: TRBV29-1
clone_size: .
j_call: TRBJ2-5
cdr3_aa: CSVERANQETQYF
cdr3_nt: TGCAGCGTTGAAAGGGCCAACCAAGAGACCCAGTACTTC

d_call: .
v_call: TRBV30
clone_size: .
j_call: TRBJ1-6
cdr3_aa: CAWTRGRLNSPLHF
cdr3_nt: TGTGCCTGGACGAGGGGGAGACTTAATTCACCCCTCCACTTT

d_call: TRBD2
v_call: TRBV18
clone_size: .
j_call: TRBJ2-1
cdr3_aa: CASSPVLVGTTGNEQFF
cdr3_nt: TGTGCCAGCTCACCAGTGTTAGTCGGGACTACCGGCAATGAGCAGTTCTTC

d_call: TRBD2
v_call: TRBV5-8
clone_size: .
j_call: TRBJ2-7
cdr3_aa: CASSDGTSIYEQYF
cdr3_nt: TGTGCCAGCAGCGATGGGACTAGTATATACGAGCAGTACTTC

d_call: .
v_call: TRBV7-9
clone_size: .
j_call: TRBJ1-1
cdr3_aa: CASSRVIGAFF
cdr3_nt: TGTGCCAGCAGCCGAGTCATAGGAGCTTTCTTT

d_call: TRBD1
v_call: TRBV5-1
clone_size: .
j_call: TRBJ1-2
cdr3_aa: CASANGQGTYGYTF
cdr3_nt: TGCGCCAGCGCGAATGGACAGGGGACCTATGGCTACACCTTC

d_call: TRBD2
v_call: TRBV11-3
clone_size: .
j_call: TRBJ2-1
cdr3_aa: CASSSGGPSYNEQFF
cdr3_nt: TGTGCCAGCAGCTCGGGGGGGCCCTCCTACAATGAGCAGTTCTTC

d_call: .
v_call: TRBV7-9
clone_size: .
j_call: TRBJ1-2
cdr3_aa: CASSSREGHYGYTF
cdr3_nt: TGTGCCAGCAGCTCAAGGGAGGGCCACTATGGCTACACCTTC